The T cell receptor (beta chain) under discussion was sequenced for a study of T cell responses to AZD1222 COVID-19 vaccine. The V gene's germline CDR1 is LNHNV and CDR2 YYDKDF (reference sequence). The CDR3 covers 15 residues. V lost 3 bases, J lost 0 bases, and 1 base stayed unmatched. TCRdb's copy holds only in-frame clones and misses some; the assay was immunoSEQ multiplex PCR. The table lists 95,000 to 100,000 clones, 70% to 90% of them singletons. Of note for this clone: What it recognizes is unknown.

Study observations and caveats: Across spike, vaccine-associated CD4 TCRs were found, dominant at 160-218 and 743-854.

This chain links TRBV15 with TRBJ1-4; 7 nucleotides line up with TRBD1. The receptor was isolated from an adult who received the AZD1222 COVID-19 vaccine. The source material was peripheral blood, sampled 28 days after the second AZD1222 dose. The CDR3 protein is CATSRDRTTNEKLFF. The DNA of the CDR3 is TGTGCCACCAGCAGGGACAGGACAACTAATGAAAAACTGTTTTTT.